This TCR beta chain was captured in a study of blood T cell repertoires in COVID-19. On the study more broadly: PBMCs, B-cell-depleted T cells, or T cells provided the cDNA or gDNA that made up the material.

The CDR3 length is 14 residues. J gave up 8 bases and V 3 bases, and 7 bases lay outside the gene matches. Germline lookup yields CDR1 MNHEY and CDR2 SMNVEV (reference sequence). TCRdb keeps only in-frame clones here, not all; method: immunoSEQ multiplex PCR. Of 210,000 or so clones in the sample, 70% to 80% were seen once. Sequencing was carried out using peripheral blood. V and J are TRBV27 and TRBJ2-1; TRBD1 agrees at 7 bases. This receptor was identified in a man between 45 and 60 years old who had recovered from COVID-19. The CDR3 spells CASSFAQGPYEQFF. The CDR3 DNA reads TGTGCCAGCAGTTTCGCACAGGGGCCCTATGAGCAGTTCTTC.